This T cell receptor beta chain is from a study of blood T cell repertoires in COVID-19. Study-level information: PBMCs, B-cell-depleted T cells, or T cells were the source of the cDNA or gDNA that made up the material.

The ends lost 0 bases at V and 0 bases at J; junction bases unmatched: 4. Germline CDR1 is WSHSY and CDR2 is SAAADI. The CDR3 is 17 residues long. Some clones are missing from TCRdb's copy, which holds only in-frame ones; the method was immunoSEQ multiplex PCR. The table has about 100,000 clones, roughly 90% seen once. The receptor was isolated from a man aged 35 to 55 with active or convalescent COVID-19. The material sequenced was peripheral blood. The V call is TRBV10-2, the J call TRBJ2-5; 10 nucleotides align to TRBD2. CDR3 DNA: TGCGCCAGCAGTGAGTCGACTAGCGGGCGGTACCAAGAGACCCAGTACTTC. Translated, it gives CASSESTSGRYQETQYF.